This T cell receptor (beta chain) derives from a study of response to subunit inactivated influenza vaccine. The study, taken as a whole, reports: Only a handful of new T cells, the authors suggested, are recruited with each seasonal influenza vaccination.

Of note for this clonotype: Its antigen is unknown.

In TCRdb, the RT-PCR reads were re-called with MiXCR into one record per CDR3 protein. Altogether more than 250,000 distinct CDR3 sequences are present, 20% to 25% being singletons, with the ten largest covering about 10%. This CDR3 is 13 amino acids long. The germline CDR1 and CDR2 sequences are GTSNPN and SVGIG (reference sequence). Trimming shortened V by 3 bases and J by 6 bases, and 14 bases separated the two germline ends. The chain joins TRBV30 to TRBJ1-1; TRBD1 is a possible D gene (5 bases). Sample: PBMCs from blood, taken 21 months after vaccination. The TCR sequence derives from a man between 50 and 75 years old who received an inactivated influenza vaccine. CDR3 loop: CAWRARRDSEAFF. CDR3 nucleotides: TGTGCCTGGAGGGCCCGCAGGGACTCTGAAGCTTTCTTT.